This TCR beta chain is from a study of blood T cells in healthy people across ages. Study-wide points: It was the long-lived donors that had more naive CD4+ cells and higher diversity than aged donors.

Trimming removed 0 bases from V and 3 bases from J, with 9 bases in between. The CDR3 is 15 amino acids. CDR1 is LNHNV and CDR2 is YYDKDF in the germline V gene (reference sequence). This clonotype was recorded at least ten times. As yet, its antigen is unknown. A sample-barcoded 5' primer and a J-beta primer mix were used in a second PCR of roughly 6 to 11 cycles. Each cDNA was tagged by a template-switch adaptor containing 12 random nucleotides. Sequencing yielded, for each sample, at least 2.5 million paired-end reads carrying CDR3. TCRdb processed the 5' RACE reads anew with MiXCR; each CDR3 protein has one entry. The data hold around 990,000 distinct CDR3 sequences, with 35% to 45% observed a single time.

This clonotype originated in a man between 18 and 29 years old in good health. This chain uses TRBV15 with TRBJ1-5; D ambiguous. Sequencing was carried out using blood. CDR3 nucleotide sequence: TGTGCCACCAGCAGAGAATTGGGAGACAATCAGCCCCAGCATTTT. It is translated as CATSRELGDNQPQHF.